The 17 T cell receptor beta chains presented below share a single source sample, sequenced in a study of shared clonotypes between healthy human individuals (dated by TCRdb to about 2020). Receptor amplification or capture employed the immunoSEQ multiplex PCR assay. Not all clones reach the TCRdb copy of this immuneACCESS table, which keeps in-frame sequences only. Checked studies attribute under half of the gap to unresolved V genes and leave the rest unexplained. Here the sample has about 2.4 million clones; roughly 93% occur a single time. 0.36% of the sample belongs to the ten largest clones. The sequencing sample was made of naive CD4+ T cells from PBMCs. The cell subset or site label here, explained by the study, means: CD45RA+ positively selected. These receptors were collected from a man aged 18 to 29 in good health. Some clones in this sample may be carry-over from other donors' samples.

Written as DNA, the CDR3 is TGTGCCAGCAGCTTGATCCGGGAGGCCACAGATACGCAGTATTTT. It is translated as CASSLIREATDTQYF. The chain joins TRBV5-6 to TRBJ2-3, with TRBD2 matching 7 bases. The germline gives CDR1 SGHDT, CDR2 YYEEEE. This CDR3 has 15 residues. The junction had 4 bases not matched to a gene; V was cut back by 1 base and J by 2 bases.

This chain uses TRBV5-5 with TRBJ2-3, with D perhaps matching TRBD1 or TRBD2 (5 bases each). Germline values: CDR1 SGHKS, CDR2 YYEKEE (reference sequence). This CDR3 contains 18 residues. The V end was cut by 4 bases, the J end by 4 bases, with 25 bases between. In nucleotides, the CDR3 is TGTGCCAGCAGCCCACCTTTTCGGGGACCCAGTCAGGCAGATACGCAGTATTTT. Translating it yields CASSPPFRGPSQADTQYF.

The chain joins TRBV7-9 to TRBJ2-1; perhaps TRBD1 as D (7 bases). Looked up from germline, CDR1 is SEHNR and CDR2 is FQNEAQ (reference sequence). The CDR3 has 14 amino acids. The V gene lost 5 bases and the J gene lost 7 bases, with 15 bases spanning the gap. The CDR3 DNA sequence: TGTGCCAGCAGCGAAGGCCCAGGGGGGAATGAGCAGTTCTTC. Its translation: CASSEGPGGNEQFF.

V and J are TRBV10-2 and TRBJ1-5, with a tentative D call TRBD1 (5 bases). CDR3 length equals 13 residues. Trimming left V 10 bases short and J 0 bases short, with 10 bases between. Germline CDR1 is WSHSY and CDR2 is SAAADI. The CDR3 bases are TGCGCCACCGCCGGGACTAGCAATCAGCCCCAGCATTTT. This encodes CATAGTSNQPQHF.

The chain is built from TRBV20-1 and TRBJ1-1; no firm D call. There are 11 residues in the CDR3. Germline V gene lookup returns CDR1 DFQATT and CDR2 SNEGSKA (reference sequence). V lost 0 bases and J 7 bases, leaving 6 bases between the germline ends. The CDR3, as DNA: TGCAGTGCTAGAGAAGACAATGAAGCTTTCTTT. Amino acid sequence: CSAREDNEAFF.

V is TRBV6-5 and J is TRBJ2-7; 10 nucleotides agree with TRBD2. Germline assignment: CDR1 MNHEY and CDR2 SVGAGI. V was clipped by 5 bases and J by 2 bases; unmatched bases: 6. The CDR3 runs 15 residues. CDR3 sequence: CASSRSAGGPYEQYF. The DNA of the CDR3 is TGTGCCAGCAGTCGATCAGCGGGAGGGCCCTACGAGCAGTACTTC.

This chain connects TRBV19 to TRBJ1-4; D not resolved. CDR1 and CDR2 (germline): LNHDA, SQIVND (reference sequence). There are 13 residues in the CDR3. V lost 7 bases, J lost 7 bases, and 13 bases lay in between. Here the CDR3 reads CASTPNAGEKLFF. In DNA form, the CDR3 reads TGTGCCAGTACCCCTAACGCGGGTGAAAAACTGTTTTTT.

V is TRBV5-1 and J is TRBJ2-5; TRBD2 agrees at 8 bases. The ends lost 1 base at V and 5 bases at J; junction bases unmatched: 10. The CDR3 covers 16 residues. Germline values: CDR1 SGHRS, CDR2 YFSETQ. The CDR3 region is CASSLLRSGSRETQYF. The CDR3 bases are TGCGCCAGCAGCTTGTTGAGAAGCGGGAGTAGGGAGACCCAGTACTTC.

The chain couples TRBV7-9 to TRBJ2-1; possible D gene TRBD1, 5 bases. Trimming removed 5 bases from V and 6 bases from J, with 14 bases in between. Germline V gene sequence: CDR1 SEHNR, CDR2 FQNEAQ (reference sequence). The CDR3 totals 14 residues. The CDR3 region has the DNA TGTGCCAGCAGCGTCTATCCAGGGCGCAATGAGCAGTTCTTC. This sequence encodes CASSVYPGRNEQFF.

Only a few counts were recorded for this clone. The same CDR3 is also encoded by other DNA sequences in this sample. CDR3 sequence: CASSLGQGSGYTF. The CDR3 DNA follows: TGCGCCAGCAGCTTGGGGCAGGGCTCTGGCTACACCTTC. The J gene is TRBJ1-2, the V gene TRBV5-1, with D perhaps matching TRBD1 (5 bases). CDR3 length: 13 residues. V was trimmed by 0 bases and J by 7 bases, leaving 10 bases between them. Germline loops: CDR1 SGHRS, CDR2 YFSETQ.

The J gene is TRBJ2-5, the V gene TRBV5-6, with 7 positions matching TRBD2. V lost 2 bases to trimming and J lost 7 bases; unmatched junction nucleotides: 14. The CDR3 runs 16 residues. CDR1 and CDR2 (germline): SGHDT, YYEEEE. CDR3 in amino acids: CASSLTISSGGGTQYF. In nucleotides, the CDR3 is TGTGCCAGCAGCTTAACGATTTCTAGCGGTGGGGGGACCCAGTACTTC. Full variable domain (remainder filled in from reference TRBV5-6 and TRBJ2-5): DAGVTQSPTHLIKTRGQQVTLRCSPKSGHDTVSWYQQALGQGPQFIFQYYEEEERQRGNFPDRFSGHQFPNYSSELNVNALLLGDSALYLCASSLTISSGGGTQYFGPGTRLLVL.

The gene calls are TRBV7-9 and TRBJ1-2; no reliable D call. The germline V and J ends were trimmed by 5 bases and 8 bases, with 12 bases remaining between them. CDR3 size: 12 residues. Germline V lookup: CDR1 SEHNR, CDR2 FQNEAQ (reference sequence). The CDR3 sequence: CASSPRLPGYTF. Written as DNA, the CDR3 is TGTGCCAGCAGCCCACGGTTGCCCGGCTACACCTTC. Looking up the rest from reference TRBV7-9 and TRBJ1-2 gives the full variable domain: DTGVSQNPRHKITKRGQNVTFRCDPISEHNRLYWYRQTLGQGPEFLTYFQNEAQLEKSRLLSDRFSAERPKGSFSTLEIQRTEQGDSAMYLCASSPRLPGYTFGSGTRLTVV.

This clone was recorded only once. The CDR3 DNA reads as TGTGCCAGCAGCTACCGGGAGAGGGGAGATACGCAGTATTTT. This translates into CASSYRERGDTQYF. J is TRBJ2-3 and V is TRBV5-6, with D possibly TRBD2 on 6 matching bases. CDR3 length: 14 residues. CDR1 is SGHDT, CDR2 YYEEEE, per germline. V lost 3 bases to trimming and J lost 5 bases, with 13 bases between them.

This chain joins TRBV27 and TRBJ2-7; 7 nucleotides agree with TRBD1. Trimming removed 5 bases from V and 3 bases from J; junction bases left unmatched: 7. This CDR3 has 14 amino acids. The germline V gene encodes CDR1 MNHEY and CDR2 SMNVEV (reference sequence). The CDR3: CASSPDRVVYEQYF. CDR3 DNA: TGTGCCAGCAGTCCCGACAGGGTCGTCTACGAGCAGTACTTC.

The rearrangement uses TRBV6-1 and TRBJ1-2; D unresolved. The V gene's germline CDR1 is MNHNS and CDR2 SASEGT. The V and J ends lost 3 bases and 1 base respectively, with 6 bases between them. CDR3 size: 13 residues. DNA for the CDR3: TGTGCCAGCAGTGAGGGCAGTAACTATGGCTACACCTTC. Translating gives CASSEGSNYGYTF.

This clone was observed a single time. This specimen includes other DNA sequences encoding the same CDR3. The chain uses TRBV15 and TRBJ2-3; 10 nucleotides match TRBD1. The CDR3 runs 16 residues. The germline V gene encodes CDR1 LNHNV and CDR2 YYDKDF (reference sequence). The V segment lost 1 base and the J segment 3 bases; nucleotides outside the gene matches: 4. CDR3 nucleotides: TGTGCCACCAGCAGAGGGACAGGGGGAGTGACAGATACGCAGTATTTT. Its protein product is CATSRGTGGVTDTQYF.

V and J are TRBV2 and TRBJ2-3, with a weak D call TRBD2 (5 bases). The germline V gene has CDR1 SNHLY and CDR2 FYNNEI. CDR3 size: 16 residues. Trimming stripped 3 bases from V and 5 bases from J, with 18 bases between. Here the CDR3 DNA reads TGTGCCAGCAGTGATAGCGTGGGTAGAGGGATAGATACGCAGTATTTT. This gives the protein CASSDSVGRGIDTQYF. The full variable domain, its missing parts supplied by reference TRBV2 and TRBJ2-3, is EPEVTQTPSHQVTQMGQEVILRCVPISNHLYFYWYRQILGQKVEFLVSFYNNEISEKSEIFDDQFSVERPDGSNFTLKIRSTKLEDSAMYFCASSDSVGRGIDTQYFGPGTRLTVL.